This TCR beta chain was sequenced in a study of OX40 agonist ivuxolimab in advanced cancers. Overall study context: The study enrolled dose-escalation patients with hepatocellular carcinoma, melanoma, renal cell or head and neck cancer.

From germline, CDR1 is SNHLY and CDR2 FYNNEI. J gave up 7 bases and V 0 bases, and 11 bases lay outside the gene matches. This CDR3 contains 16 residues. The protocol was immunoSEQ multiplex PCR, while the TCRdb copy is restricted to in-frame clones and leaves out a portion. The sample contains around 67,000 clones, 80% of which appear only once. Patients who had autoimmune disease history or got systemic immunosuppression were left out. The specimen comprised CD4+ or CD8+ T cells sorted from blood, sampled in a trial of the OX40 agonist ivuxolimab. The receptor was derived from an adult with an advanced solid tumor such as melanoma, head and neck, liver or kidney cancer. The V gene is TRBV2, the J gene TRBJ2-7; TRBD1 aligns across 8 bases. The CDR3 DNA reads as TGTGCCAGCAGTGAAGCGAGGACAGGGAGGATTGGAGAGCAGTACTTC. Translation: CASSEARTGRIGEQYF.